This T cell receptor (beta chain) was captured by sequencing in a study of cytomegalovirus exposure and HLA in healthy donors. Study-wide findings and caveats: Researchers reported from a later analysis that most CMV-associated TCR beta chains appeared HLA-restricted.

Donors were nominally healthy when sampled, though unrecorded immune exposures were likely. With respect to this clone: Its antigen is as yet unknown.

The PCR ran on 60 Vbeta and 13 Jbeta primers. Some clones are missing from TCRdb's copy, which holds only in-frame ones; the method was immunoSEQ multiplex PCR. The data contain more than 95,000 clones, 12% of them singletons. The material sequenced was PBMCs. This receptor was identified in a man aged 40-49 years in good health and CMV-seropositive.

CDR3 nucleotides: TGTGCCAGCAGCGCTTCCACAAGCGGGATGAACACCGGGGAGCTGTTTTTT. This sequence encodes CASSASTSGMNTGELFF. V gene TRBV9 combines with J gene TRBJ2-2; 7 bases line up with TRBD2. Germline V gives CDR1 SGDLS, CDR2 YYNGEE. Trimming cost V 3 bases and J 1 base; bases outside gene matches: 9. The CDR3 is 17 amino acids.